This record looks at one T cell receptor (beta chain) sequence and its context. This entry belongs to a study of blood T cell repertoires in COVID-19. About the study: Samples came from the United States, Italy and Spain, spanning acute and convalescent COVID-19.

In the original processing: Counts of nucleated cells, estimated from reference gene primer amplification, were obtained. Generated by immunoSEQ multiplex PCR, the TCRdb table keeps only in-frame clones and is missing some. The D gene and trimming were derived from the DNA, and the V and J assignments and clone size from that table. The sample consists of roughly 150,000 clones, approximately 82% of them appearing once. Germline assignment: CDR1 SQVTM and CDR2 ANQGSEA. V dropped 1 base and J dropped 6 bases, with 6 bases sitting between them. The CDR3 is 12 residues long. Sequencing was performed on peripheral blood. The sequence was collected from a human donor with acute or convalescent COVID-19. The donor label of this sample is uncertain. J is TRBJ1-4 and V is TRBV29-1; D gene ambiguous. The CDR3 DNA sequence: TGCAGCGTTGAAGTTCCTCATGAAAAACTGTTTTTT. As protein: CSVEVPHEKLFF.